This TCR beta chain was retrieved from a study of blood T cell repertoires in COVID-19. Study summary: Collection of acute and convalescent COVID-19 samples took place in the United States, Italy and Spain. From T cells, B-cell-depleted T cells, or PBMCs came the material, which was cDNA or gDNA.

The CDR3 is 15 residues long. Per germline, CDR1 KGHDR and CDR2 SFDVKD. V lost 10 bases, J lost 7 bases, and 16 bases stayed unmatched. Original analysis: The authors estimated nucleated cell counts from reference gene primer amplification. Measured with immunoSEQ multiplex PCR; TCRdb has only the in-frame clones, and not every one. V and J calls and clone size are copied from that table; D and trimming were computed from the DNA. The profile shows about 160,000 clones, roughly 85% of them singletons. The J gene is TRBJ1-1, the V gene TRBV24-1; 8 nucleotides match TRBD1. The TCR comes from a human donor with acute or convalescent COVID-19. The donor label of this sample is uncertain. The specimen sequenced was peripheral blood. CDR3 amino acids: CATPSADRVDHEAFF. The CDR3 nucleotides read TGTGCCACTCCGTCCGCGGACAGGGTGGATCATGAAGCTTTCTTT.